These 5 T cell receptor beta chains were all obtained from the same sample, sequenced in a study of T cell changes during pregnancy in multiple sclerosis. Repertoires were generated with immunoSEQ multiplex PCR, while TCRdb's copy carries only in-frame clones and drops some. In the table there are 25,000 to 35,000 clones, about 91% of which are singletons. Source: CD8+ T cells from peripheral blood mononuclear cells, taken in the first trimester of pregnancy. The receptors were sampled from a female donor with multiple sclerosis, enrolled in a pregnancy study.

CDR3 sequence (DNA): TGTGCCAGCAGTGCCCCCCTTGGAGGGAATGAGCAGTTCTTC. Amino acid sequence: CASSAPLGGNEQFF. V usage is TRBV28 and J usage is TRBJ2-1; TRBD2 is a possible D gene (6 bases). Between the trimmed V and J ends, which lost 5 bases and 7 bases, there was a span of 15 bases. Germline V CDR1 and CDR2: MDHEN, SYDVKM. The length of the CDR3 is 14 residues.

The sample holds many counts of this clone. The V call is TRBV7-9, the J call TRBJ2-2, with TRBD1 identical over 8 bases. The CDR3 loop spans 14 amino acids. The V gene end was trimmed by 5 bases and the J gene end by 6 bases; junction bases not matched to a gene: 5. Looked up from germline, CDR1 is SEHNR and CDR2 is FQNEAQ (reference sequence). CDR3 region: CASSTTTGAGELFF. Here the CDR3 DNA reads TGTGCCAGCAGCACCACGACAGGGGCCGGGGAGCTGTTTTTT. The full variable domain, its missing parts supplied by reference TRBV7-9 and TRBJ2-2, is DTGVSQNPRHKITKRGQNVTFRCDPISEHNRLYWYRQTLGQGPEFLTYFQNEAQLEKSRLLSDRFSAERPKGSFSTLEIQRTEQGDSAMYLCASSTTTGAGELFFGEGSRLTVL.

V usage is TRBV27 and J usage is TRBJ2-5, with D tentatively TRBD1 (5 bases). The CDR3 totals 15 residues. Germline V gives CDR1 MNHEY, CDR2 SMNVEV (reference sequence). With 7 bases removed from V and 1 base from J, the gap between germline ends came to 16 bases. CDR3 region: CASITPDSGQETQYF. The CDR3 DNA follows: TGTGCCAGCATCACCCCCGACAGTGGCCAAGAGACCCAGTACTTC.

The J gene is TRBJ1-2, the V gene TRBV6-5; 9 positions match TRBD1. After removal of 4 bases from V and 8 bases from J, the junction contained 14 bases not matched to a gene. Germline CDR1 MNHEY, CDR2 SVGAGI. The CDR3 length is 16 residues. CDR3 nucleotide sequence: TGTGCCAGCAGTTCCGCCCCCGGGGACAGGGTAGTAGGCTACACCTTC. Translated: CASSSAPGDRVVGYTF.

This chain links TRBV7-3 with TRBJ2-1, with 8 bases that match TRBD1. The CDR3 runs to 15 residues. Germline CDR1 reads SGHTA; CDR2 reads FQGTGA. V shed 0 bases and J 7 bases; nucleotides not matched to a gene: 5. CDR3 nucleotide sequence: TGTGCCAGCAGCTTAACGGCAGGGGGCTCGAATGAGCAGTTCTTC. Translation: CASSLTAGGSNEQFF. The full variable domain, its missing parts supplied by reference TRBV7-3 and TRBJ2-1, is GAGVSQTPSNKVTEKGKYVELRCDPISGHTALYWYRQSLGQGPEFLIYFQGTGAADDSGLPNDRFFAVRPEGSVSTLKIQRTERGDSAVYLCASSLTAGGSNEQFFGPGTRLTVL.